This record concerns one TCR beta chain sequence. No antigen is known for it. The donors, nominally healthy at sampling, likely had unrecorded immune exposures. These data originate in a study of cytomegalovirus exposure and HLA in healthy donors. Findings and caveats of the study: CMV serostatus was the only immune exposure information that was available.

A multiplex PCR was run with 60 Vbeta primers and 13 Jbeta primers. Sequenced by immunoSEQ multiplex PCR; TCRdb stores in-frame clones only, minus some. The table includes some 90,000 clones, about three quarters detected once. The V gene's germline CDR1 is GTSNPN and CDR2 SVGIG (reference sequence). Germline trimming cut 4 bases from V and 2 bases from J; bases unmatched to any gene: 13. CDR3 length equals 16 residues. This clonotype was sampled from a boy younger than 18 in good health and CMV-seronegative. The chain combines TRBV30 with TRBJ1-2, with 7 nucleotides matching TRBD1. The sample consisted of PBMCs. DNA of the CDR3: TGTGCCTGGACTCTGACAGGGTGGCAGTCCAACTATGGCTACACCTTC. Residues: CAWTLTGWQSNYGYTF.